This passage covers 31 T cell receptor beta chains from one sample sequenced in a study of shared clonotypes between healthy human individuals. Sequencing was performed with immunoSEQ multiplex PCR; in TCRdb, only in-frame clones are kept and a portion is missing. This repertoire shows 550,000 to 850,000 clones, just under 75% found once; its top ten account for under 2%. The source material was memory CD4+ T cells sorted from blood. Stated subset: CD45RA-negative fraction. All receptors derive from a woman aged 25 to 39 in good health.

This clone was picked up one time. The chain recombines TRBV7-3 with TRBJ2-1, with 14 bases that match TRBD2. Germline trimming cut 4 bases from V and 8 bases from J; bases unmatched to any gene: 4. This CDR3 region has 15 residues. Germline assignment: CDR1 SGHTA and CDR2 FQGTGA. The CDR3 loop reads CASSSGLAGVDEQFF. CDR3 nucleotide sequence: TGTGCCAGCAGCTCGGGACTAGCGGGAGTGGATGAGCAGTTCTTC.

This clone was seen a handful of times. The rearrangement joins TRBV11-1 to TRBJ2-1, with TRBD1 matching 12 bases. The ends lost 5 bases at V and 5 bases at J; junction bases unmatched: 16. Germline CDR1 and CDR2: SGHAT and FQDESV (reference sequence). This CDR3 has 19 residues. DNA of the CDR3: TGTGCCAGCAGCCTAGAGGGACAGGGGGCCGGGGCTTTGAACAATGAGCAGTTCTTC. Translation: CASSLEGQGAGALNNEQFF. The full variable domain, in which reference TRBV11-1 and TRBJ2-1 provide the parts outside the CDR3, is EAEVAQSPRYKITEKSQAVAFWCDPISGHATLYWYRQILGQGPELLVQFQDESVVDDSQLPKDRFSAERLKGVDSTLKIQPAELGDSAMYLCASSLEGQGAGALNNEQFFGPGTRLTVL.

The rearrangement links TRBV11-3 to TRBJ2-2; TRBD1 is a possible D gene (5 bases). CDR1 is SGHNT and CDR2 is YENEEA in the germline V gene. This CDR3 is 14 amino acids long. Trimming removed 6 bases at V and 1 base at J, with 9 bases between. The CDR3 nucleotides are TGTGCCAGCAGACGACAGAAGAACACCGGGGAGCTGTTTTTT. This sequence encodes CASRRQKNTGELFF.

This clone was seen a single time. This chain joins TRBV6-1 and TRBJ2-7; 10 positions match TRBD2. The trim removed 8 bases at V and 3 bases at J, leaving 10 bases unmatched. The CDR3 is 15 residues long. CDR1 and CDR2 (germline): MNHNS, SASEGT. In DNA, the CDR3 is TGTGCCAGCCTCGATGGGGCTAGCGGGAGCTACGAGCAGTACTTC. Translated: CASLDGASGSYEQYF.

This chain links TRBV19 with TRBJ1-2; D gene unclear. Trimming stripped 3 bases from V and 2 bases from J, with 7 bases between. Germline V gene data show CDR1 as LNHDA and CDR2 as SQIVND (reference sequence). This CDR3 has 13 residues. DNA for the CDR3: TGTGCCAGTAGTATTACGACAAACTATGGCTACACCTTC. It is translated as CASSITTNYGYTF.

This chain connects TRBV6-4 to TRBJ1-1; D gene uncertain. The length of the CDR3 is 13 residues. The V and J ends lost 4 bases and 3 bases respectively, with 9 bases between them. In germline, CDR1 is MRHNA, CDR2 SNTAGT. CDR3 residues: CASSVRSDTEAFF. The CDR3 bases are TGTGCCAGCAGTGTGCGAAGCGACACTGAAGCTTTCTTT.

In this sample, this clone turned up many times. The chain has TRBV11-2 and TRBJ2-5; perhaps D is TRBD1 or TRBD2 (5 bases each). Trimming stripped 1 base from V and 9 bases from J, with 15 bases between. The CDR3 sequence is 14 residues long. In germline, CDR1 is SGHAT, CDR2 FQNNGV. Here the CDR3 reads CASSLGGRRGAQYF. The CDR3 nucleotides read TGTGCCAGCAGCTTAGGTGGGAGAAGAGGGGCCCAGTACTTC.

CDR3 sequence reads: CASSDQETQYF. The CDR3 DNA reads as TGTGCCAGCAGCGACCAAGAGACCCAGTACTTC. The V gene is TRBV5-4, the J gene TRBJ2-5, with D uncertain. The CDR3 is 11 residues long. Germline loops: CDR1 SGHNT, CDR2 YYREEE (reference sequence). The V end was cut by 4 bases, the J end by 0 bases, with 1 base between.

The chain is built from TRBV6-5 and TRBJ2-4; no firm D call. This CDR3 is built from 16 residues. Trimming cost V 0 bases and J 0 bases, with 9 bases left between them. Germline CDR1 MNHEY, CDR2 SVGAGI. CDR3 loop: CASSYSPRIAKNIQYF. CDR3 nucleotides: TGTGCCAGCAGTTACTCGCCCAGAATAGCCAAAAACATTCAGTACTTC.

This clone was observed a handful of times. CDR3 region: CSVAHRASTYEQYF. For the CDR3, the DNA is TGCAGCGTCGCACACAGGGCCTCAACCTACGAGCAGTACTTC. J is TRBJ2-7 and V is TRBV29-1, with D tentatively TRBD1 (6 bases). V lost 6 bases and J 2 bases, leaving 17 bases between the germline ends. Germline V gene data show CDR1 as SQVTM and CDR2 as ANQGSEA. This CDR3 spans 14 amino acids.

The chain couples TRBV5-4 to TRBJ2-3, with D perhaps matching TRBD1 (6 bases). The germline V and J ends were trimmed by 4 bases and 2 bases, with 17 bases remaining between them. Germline assignment: CDR1 SGHNT and CDR2 YYREEE (reference sequence). This CDR3 region has 16 residues. The CDR3 DNA follows: TGTGCCAGCAGCCCCGGGACACAATCTTTCACAGATACGCAGTATTTT. The encoded protein is CASSPGTQSFTDTQYF. Full variable domain (missing parts from reference TRBV5-4 and TRBJ2-3): ETGVTQSPTHLIKTRGQQVTLRCSSQSGHNTVSWYQQALGQGPQFIFQYYREEENGRGNFPPRFSGLQFPNYSSELNVNALELDDSALYLCASSPGTQSFTDTQYFGPGTRLTVL.

The gene calls are TRBV7-2 and TRBJ2-7; 9 bases are a match to TRBD1. V shed 5 bases, J shed 5 bases, and the junction held 10 bases outside the gene matches. Germline V CDR1 and CDR2: SGHTA, FQGNSA. This CDR3 has 15 residues. This chain's CDR3 is CASSRTGQGVDEQYF. Here the CDR3 DNA reads TGTGCCAGCAGCAGGACGGGACAGGGAGTCGACGAGCAGTACTTC.

This clone was seen only a few times. Within the sample, other DNA sequences also encode this same CDR3. J is TRBJ2-5 and V is TRBV11-2; TRBD1 might be the D (5 bases). The germline V and J ends were trimmed by 1 base and 2 bases, with 5 bases remaining between them. This CDR3 spans 13 amino acids. Per the germline V gene, CDR1 is SGHAT and CDR2 is FQNNGV. CDR3 nucleotide sequence: TGTGCCAGCAGCTTAGGACAGCAAGAGACCCAGTACTTC. Translating gives CASSLGQQETQYF.

This chain uses TRBV19 with TRBJ1-5, with D possibly being TRBD1 (6 bases). Trimming removed 6 bases at V and 7 bases at J, with 19 bases between. Germline assignment: CDR1 LNHDA and CDR2 SQIVND (reference sequence). CDR3 length: 15 amino acids. The chain's CDR3 is CASRFRGASSQPQHF. CDR3 coding DNA: TGTGCCAGTAGGTTCCGGGGGGCGTCAAGCCAGCCCCAGCATTTT.

The chain recombines TRBV7-6 with TRBJ1-1; maybe TRBD1 (5 bases). CDR1 SGHVS and CDR2 FNYEAQ come from the germline V gene. CDR3 size: 15 residues. Trimming removed 5 bases at V and 0 bases at J, with 13 bases between. CDR3 amino acids: CASSPRDGLNTEAFF. DNA of the CDR3: TGTGCCAGCAGCCCCCGGGACGGCCTGAACACTGAAGCTTTCTTT. The variable domain in full, with the rest retrieved from reference TRBV7-6 and TRBJ1-1, is GAGVSQSPRYKVTKRGQDVALRCDPISGHVSLYWYRQALGQGPEFLTYFNYEAQQDKSGLPNDRFSAERPEGSISTLTIQRTEQRDSAMYRCASSPRDGLNTEAFFGQGTRLTVV.

The gene calls are TRBV29-1 and TRBJ2-3; D uncertain. Trimming took off 7 bases at V and 10 bases at J, with 18 bases between the two ends. CDR1 is SQVTM, CDR2 ANQGSEA, per germline. This CDR3 comprises 12 residues. CDR3 loop: CSATSLSGPQYF. The DNA of the CDR3 is TGCAGCGCAACATCTCTCTCCGGCCCGCAGTATTTT.

The chain recombines TRBV27 with TRBJ2-7, with unresolved D. Trimming left V 3 bases short and J 5 bases short, with 11 bases between. Per germline, CDR1 MNHEY and CDR2 SMNVEV (reference sequence). There are 13 residues in the CDR3. The CDR3 DNA reads as TGTGCCAGCAGTTTCCTCCCTGACCACGAGCAGTACTTC. As protein: CASSFLPDHEQYF.

The chain employs TRBV6-5 and TRBJ2-7; a weak D match, TRBD2 (5 bases). Germline lookup yields CDR1 MNHEY and CDR2 SVGAGI. There are 12 residues in the CDR3. The V end was cut by 6 bases, the J end by 6 bases, with 12 bases between. The CDR3 DNA sequence: TGTGCCAGCAGCCGCGAGGGCTTCGAGCAGTACTTC. This sequence encodes CASSREGFEQYF.

The chain uses TRBV6-6 and TRBJ1-2; D is possibly TRBD1 (5 bases). Between the trimmed V and J ends, which lost 7 bases and 2 bases, there was a span of 17 bases. CDR1 and CDR2 from the germline V gene are MNHNY and SVGAGI (reference sequence). The CDR3 totals 15 residues. The CDR3 here is CASTTTGGVNYGYTF. Here the CDR3 DNA reads TGTGCCAGCACCACGACGGGAGGGGTGAACTATGGCTACACCTTC.

The V gene is TRBV27, the J gene TRBJ1-2; no definite D call. Germline V lookup: CDR1 MNHEY, CDR2 SMNVEV (reference sequence). Deletions cut 4 bases from V and 4 bases from J, with 7 bases between. The CDR3 is 12 amino acids. CDR3 DNA: TGTGCCAGCAGTTCCCCTTTCTATGGCTACACCTTC. Its protein is CASSSPFYGYTF.

This clone has only one observation. The CDR3 coding sequence is TGTGCCAGCAGCGGAGGACAAGACCCATACGAGCAGTACTTC. Translation gives CASSGGQDPYEQYF. The rearrangement links TRBV5-6 to TRBJ2-7; perhaps D is TRBD1 or TRBD2 (5 bases each). The CDR3 loop spans 14 amino acids. Germline CDR1 SGHDT, CDR2 YYEEEE. V was cut by 4 bases and J by 4 bases, with 15 bases left in between.

In this sample, this clone turned up many times. The chain recombines TRBV27 with TRBJ2-7; D not resolved. The germline V gene has CDR1 MNHEY and CDR2 SMNVEV (reference sequence). The CDR3 is 13 residues long. The V and J ends lost 5 bases and 6 bases respectively, with 14 bases between them. CDR3 in DNA: TGTGCCAGCAGTCCGCGTCTGTTAGGCGAGCAGTACTTC. Translating it yields CASSPRLLGEQYF.

The table lists this clone with a few counts. V is TRBV25-1 and J is TRBJ2-2; the match to TRBD2 covers 8 bases. CDR3 length equals 16 residues. Losses at the gene ends were 2 bases for V and 0 bases for J; bases not matched to a gene: 2. Germline values: CDR1 MGHDK, CDR2 SYGVNS. CDR3 nucleotide sequence: TGTGCCAGCAGTGAAGAACTAGCGGCGAACACCGGGGAGCTGTTTTTT. It encodes CASSEELAANTGELFF.

The gene calls are TRBV7-3 and TRBJ2-5; 12 bases are shared with TRBD2. Germline CDR1 reads SGHTA; CDR2 reads FQGTGA. The CDR3 extends over 16 amino acids. V was clipped by 5 bases and J by 2 bases; unmatched bases: 6. CDR3 nucleotides: TGTGCCAGCAGCCCAGGACTAGCGGGGATACAAGAGACCCAGTACTTC. Protein: CASSPGLAGIQETQYF. Full variable domain (remainder filled in from reference TRBV7-3 and TRBJ2-5): GAGVSQTPSNKVTEKGKYVELRCDPISGHTALYWYRQSLGQGPEFLIYFQGTGAADDSGLPNDRFFAVRPEGSVSTLKIQRTERGDSAVYLCASSPGLAGIQETQYFGPGTRLLVL.

The J gene is TRBJ2-5, the V gene TRBV15; 7 bases line up with TRBD2. CDR3 length: 15 residues. Looked up from germline, CDR1 is LNHNV and CDR2 is YYDKDF (reference sequence). V lost 3 bases and J lost 2; bases outside the gene matches: 6. The CDR3 region has the DNA TGTGCCACCAGCAGGATGGGACTAACTCAAGAGACCCAGTACTTC. The encoded protein is CATSRMGLTQETQYF.

This rearrangement joins TRBV27 to TRBJ1-1; maybe TRBD1 (5 bases). V lost 4 bases, J lost 3 bases, and 15 bases lay in between. The CDR3 totals 15 residues. Germline loops: CDR1 MNHEY, CDR2 SMNVEV (reference sequence). CDR3 sequence reads: CASSSRGMGDTEAFF. The CDR3 DNA reads as TGTGCCAGCAGTTCCCGGGGGATGGGAGACACTGAAGCTTTCTTT.

This chain connects TRBV10-3 to TRBJ1-5; D may be TRBD1 (5 bases). There are 13 residues in the CDR3. The germline V gene encodes CDR1 ENHRY and CDR2 SYGVKD. V dropped 4 bases and J dropped 3 bases, with 7 bases sitting between them. The CDR3 is CAISGRVNQPQHF. For the CDR3, the DNA is TGTGCCATCAGTGGCAGGGTCAATCAGCCCCAGCATTTT.

The chain has TRBV7-3 and TRBJ2-7, with a tentative D call TRBD2 (5 bases). The CDR3 is 15 amino acids. V lost 2 bases to trimming and J lost 2 bases, with 13 bases between them. The germline V gene encodes CDR1 SGHTA and CDR2 FQGTGA. This chain's CDR3 is CASSLGRASTYEQYF. CDR3 DNA sequence: TGTGCCAGCAGCTTAGGGCGGGCTTCTACCTACGAGCAGTACTTC.

Remarks on this clone: The same CDR3 arises from other DNA sequences in this sample as well. The J gene is TRBJ2-7, the V gene TRBV11-2; D is perhaps TRBD1 (5 bases). In germline, CDR1 is SGHAT, CDR2 FQNNGV. The V end was cut by 0 bases, the J end by 6 bases, with 6 bases between. This CDR3 is 12 amino acids long. CDR3 bases: TGTGCCAGCAGCTTAGATAGGGGCGAGCAGTACTTC. This translates into CASSLDRGEQYF.

This clone has ten or more counts. V usage is TRBV25-1 and J usage is TRBJ2-7; 8 bases map to TRBD2. The CDR3 loop spans 14 amino acids. Germline-derived CDR1 and CDR2 are MGHDK and SYGVNS. V shed 4 bases, J shed 2 bases, and the junction held 4 bases outside the gene matches. As DNA, the CDR3 is TGTGCCAGCAGTGGACCGGGAGGGACCTACGAGCAGTACTTC. Amino acids: CASSGPGGTYEQYF.

The gene calls are TRBV11-2 and TRBJ2-2, with D maybe TRBD2 (6 bases). V was shortened by 5 bases and J by 4 bases, with 14 bases between the two germline ends. Per germline, CDR1 SGHAT and CDR2 FQNNGV. The CDR3 has 15 residues. CDR3: CASSQGTWGTGELFF. The DNA for the CDR3 is TGTGCCAGCAGCCAAGGGACTTGGGGCACCGGGGAGCTGTTTTTT.